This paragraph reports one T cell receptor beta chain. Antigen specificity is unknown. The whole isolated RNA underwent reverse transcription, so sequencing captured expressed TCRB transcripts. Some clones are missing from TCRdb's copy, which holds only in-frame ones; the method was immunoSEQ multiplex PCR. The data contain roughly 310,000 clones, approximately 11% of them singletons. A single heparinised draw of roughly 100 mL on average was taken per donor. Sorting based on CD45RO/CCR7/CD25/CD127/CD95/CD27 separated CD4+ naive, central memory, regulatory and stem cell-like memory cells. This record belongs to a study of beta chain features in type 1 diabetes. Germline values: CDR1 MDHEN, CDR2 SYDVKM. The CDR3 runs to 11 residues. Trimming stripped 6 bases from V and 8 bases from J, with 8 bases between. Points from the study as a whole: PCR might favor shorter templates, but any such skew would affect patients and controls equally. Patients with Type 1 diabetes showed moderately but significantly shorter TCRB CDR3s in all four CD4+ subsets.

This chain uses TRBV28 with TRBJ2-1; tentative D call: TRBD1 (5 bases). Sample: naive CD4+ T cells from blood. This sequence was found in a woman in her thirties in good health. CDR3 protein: CASRLGDEQFF. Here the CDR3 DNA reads TGTGCCAGCAGGCTAGGGGATGAGCAGTTCTTC.